The sequence of this T cell receptor (beta chain) was determined in a study of cytomegalovirus exposure and HLA in healthy donors. Overall study results and limits: Rare TCR sequences dominated, though some public TCRs recurred in many donors.

The validation cohort, a group of over a hundred subjects, included the donors and was separate from the roughly 620-subject first cohort. Profiled with immunoSEQ multiplex PCR; TCRdb holds only in-frame clones, not every one. The table has 75,000 to 85,000 clones, approximately 91% seen once. Turning to this clone: Its antigen is not identified.

The TCR comes from a young man in good health and CMV-seronegative. Input material: PBMCs.

The CDR3 DNA reads TGTGCCAGCAGCCAAGTCGTTAGTACCGGGGAGCTGTTTTTT. It is translated as CASSQVVSTGELFF. J is TRBJ2-2 and V is TRBV14; D gene unclear. Germline V CDR1 and CDR2: SGHDN, FVKESK. This CDR3 contains 14 residues. V lost 1 base, J lost 5 bases, and 8 bases lay in between.